Each of the 6 T cell receptor beta chains below was sequenced from the same sample in a study of long-term antiretroviral therapy in people with HIV. A v3.0 immunoSEQ assay was performed at survey level. The method was immunoSEQ multiplex PCR; TCRdb's version includes in-frame clones alone and lacks a portion of them. The sample consists of about 21,000 clones, about 74% of them appearing once. The sample here was unsorted PBMCs, taken 0.5 years before starting antiretroviral therapy. These receptors all come from a man aged 18 to 30 with HIV.

The rearrangement links TRBV10-3 to TRBJ2-7; D gene uncertain. V was shortened by 8 bases and J by 3 bases, with 14 bases between the two germline ends. The CDR3 contains 13 residues. The germline CDR1 and CDR2 sequences are ENHRY and SYGVKD. As DNA, the CDR3 is TGTGCCATCGGTGCCAAGCTTTACTACGAGCAGTACTTC. Encoded protein: CAIGAKLYYEQYF.

J is TRBJ1-2 and V is TRBV7-9; D might be TRBD1 (5 bases). CDR3 length: 15 amino acids. Germline V gene data show CDR1 as SEHNR and CDR2 as FQNEAQ (reference sequence). V dropped 0 bases and J dropped 7 bases, with 15 bases sitting between them. The CDR3 protein is CASSLAVGDSGGYTF. CDR3 nucleotide sequence: TGTGCCAGCAGCTTAGCGGTGGGAGACAGCGGTGGCTACACCTTC.

This chain links TRBV5-1 with TRBJ1-5; D may be TRBD1 (6 bases). Per germline, CDR1 SGHRS and CDR2 YFSETQ. Trimming pared 0 bases from V and 4 bases from J, leaving 11 bases between. CDR3 length: 15 residues. CDR3 bases: TGCGCCAGCAGCTTGGAAGGGGGGGGAAATCAGCCCCAGCATTTT. It specifies CASSLEGGGNQPQHF.

The chain recombines TRBV11-2 with TRBJ2-2; the D call may be TRBD1 or TRBD2 (5 bases each). Germline CDR1 is SGHAT and CDR2 is FQNNGV. Trimming shortened V by 2 bases and J by 3 bases, and 16 bases separated the two germline ends. CDR3 length: 17 amino acids. CDR3 amino acids: CASSLNSGQTYTGELFF. In DNA, the CDR3 is TGTGCCAGCAGCTTAAACTCGGGGCAGACTTACACCGGGGAGCTGTTTTTT. Looking up the rest from reference TRBV11-2 and TRBJ2-2 gives the full variable domain: EAGVAQSPRYKIIEKRQSVAFWCNPISGHATLYWYQQILGQGPKLLIQFQNNGVVDDSQLPKDRFSAERLKGVDSTLKIQPAKLEDSAVYLCASSLNSGQTYTGELFFGEGSRLTVL.

The rearrangement joins TRBV7-9 to TRBJ1-2, with 7 bases identical to TRBD1. V gave up 10 bases and J gave up 5 bases; unmatched junction bases: 10. The CDR3 totals 13 residues. The V gene's germline CDR1 is SEHNR and CDR2 FQNEAQ (reference sequence). The CDR3 DNA reads TGTGCCACTTACTCAGGGGGTCGTTATGGCTACACCTTC. This translates into CATYSGGRYGYTF.

The V call is TRBV7-9, the J call TRBJ2-1; D is perhaps TRBD1 (5 bases). V was trimmed by 3 bases and J by 6 bases, leaving 15 bases between them. The CDR3 contains 15 residues. Germline loops: CDR1 SEHNR, CDR2 FQNEAQ (reference sequence). CDR3 sequence (DNA): TGTGCCAGCAGCTTTACCGGCAGGGTGGGCAATGAGCAGTTCTTC. It codes for CASSFTGRVGNEQFF.